This is a list of T cell receptor beta chains from one sample in a study of blood T cell repertoires in COVID-19. This table comes from immunoSEQ multiplex PCR, and its TCRdb copy is limited to in-frame clones, with some not included. The data hold some 350,000 clones, with around 87% observed a single time. What was sequenced was PBMCs or T cells enriched from blood (not recorded which). Receptor source: a woman aged 25 to 39 who had recovered from COVID-19. Each CDR3 is given with its conserved first and last residue. The D gene is left open where the match is weak. Not every row has a clone size; where given, it reads once, few, many or a size class.

size,J,D,V,DNA,CDR3
.,TRBJ1-2,TRBD1,TRBV19,TGTGCCAGTAGTATAGAGGGACAGCCCGAAGGCTACACCTTC,CASSIEGQPEGYTF
.,TRBJ2-5,.,TRBV9,TGTGCCAGCAGCCCCGGGGCGGGGAGACAAGAGACCCAGTACTTC,CASSPGAGRQETQYF
.,TRBJ2-1,.,TRBV7-9,TGTGCCAGCAGCGGCGGGGTGGGGGAATGGAGCTCCTACAATGAGCAGTTCTTC,CASSGGVGEWSSYNEQFF
.,TRBJ2-7,TRBD1,TRBV6-5,TGTGCCAGCAGTTACCGGGACAGCTACGAGCAGTACTTC,CASSYRDSYEQYF
.,TRBJ2-5,TRBD2,TRBV7-8,TGTGCCAGCAGCTTAGTGGGCGGGGGACAAGAGACCCAGTACTTC,CASSLVGGGQETQYF
.,TRBJ2-7,.,TRBV7-8,TGTGCCAGCAGTGAGGAGACCTACGAGCAGTACTTC,CASSEETYEQYF
once,TRBJ2-1,TRBD1,TRBV10-3,TGTGCCATCAGTGAGTCGAGACAGGGCGCAAATGAGCAGTTCTTC,CAISESRQGANEQFF
.,TRBJ1-2,.,TRBV19,TGTGCCAGTAGGAGACACCCGAATGGTGACTATGGCTACACCTTC,CASRRHPNGDYGYTF
.,TRBJ2-3,TRBD2,TRBV10-1,TGCGCCAGCAGCGCGGGGGGCACAGATACGCAGTATTTT,CASSAGGTDTQYF
.,TRBJ2-1,TRBD1,TRBV27,TGTGCCAGCAGTTTCCAGGGGGCCAATGAGCAGTTCTTC,CASSFQGANEQFF
.,TRBJ2-3,.,TRBV13,TGTGCCAGCAGCTTAGTTGCCCGTAGAAGCACAGATACGCAGTATTTT,CASSLVARRSTDTQYF
.,TRBJ1-6,TRBD1,TRBV6-6,TGTGCCAGCAGTCTGGGACAGAGGCCCCTCCACTTT,CASSLGQRPLHF
.,TRBJ1-6,.,TRBV3-1/TRBV3-2,TGTGCCAGCAGCCAAGGGGACACAAATTCACCCCTCCACTTT,CASSQGDTNSPLHF
.,TRBJ2-2,TRBD2,TRBV15,TGTGCCACCAGCAGAGATTCGACTAGCGGTAACACCGGGGAGCTGTTTTTT,CATSRDSTSGNTGELFF
.,TRBJ1-1,.,TRBV7-2,TGTGCCAGCATCCGGAGGAGGGGGAACACTGAAGCTTTCTTT,CASIRRRGNTEAFF
.,TRBJ1-5,.,TRBV7-9,TGTGCCAGCAGCTTAGTAAGTTCTCAGTATAGCAATCAGCCCCAGCATTTT,CASSLVSSQYSNQPQHF
.,TRBJ1-4,TRBD1,TRBV5-1,TGCGCCAGCAGCTTACAGGGGGCAACTAATGAAAAACTGTTTTTT,CASSLQGATNEKLFF
.,TRBJ1-1,.,TRBV7-9,TGTGCCAGCAGCTTACGTCGGGGGTTTTTCACTGAAGCTTTCTTT,CASSLRRGFFTEAFF
.,TRBJ2-7,.,TRBV20-1,TGCAGTGCTAGTCCGTCAGGGGCGGCCTACGAGCAGTACTTC,CSASPSGAAYEQYF
.,TRBJ2-1,.,TRBV27,TGTGCCAGCAGCGGGGTCCTCTACAATGAGCAGTTCTTC,CASSGVLYNEQFF
.,TRBJ1-2,TRBD1,TRBV5-5,TGTGCCAGCAGCTTGGATTTGGGCAGGGGGAAGGGCTACACCTTC,CASSLDLGRGKGYTF
.,TRBJ2-2,TRBD1,TRBV18,TGTGCCAGCTCAGACAGGGGGCGGACCGGGGAGCTGTTTTTT,CASSDRGRTGELFF
.,TRBJ1-2,.,TRBV9,TGTGCCAGCAGCTTGGGGCCGATCCTCTATGGCTACACCTTC,CASSLGPILYGYTF
.,TRBJ2-1,TRBD2,TRBV6-5,TGTGCCAGCAGCGCGGGGGGCTCCTACAATGAGCAGTTCTTC,CASSAGGSYNEQFF
.,TRBJ2-3,TRBD2,TRBV24-1,TGTGCCACCAGTGAGCGGCCCGTAACTAGCGGGGGGACAGATACGCAGTATTTT,CATSERPVTSGGTDTQYF
.,TRBJ2-7,TRBD2,TRBV19,TGTGCCAGTAGTATGGGGGGGGTCTCCTACGAGCAGTACTTC,CASSMGGVSYEQYF
once,TRBJ1-1,TRBD1,TRBV5-1,TGCGCCAGCAGCTTGGGGGACAGGGGAGTCACTGAAGCTTTCTTT,CASSLGDRGVTEAFF
.,TRBJ2-3,TRBD1,TRBV14,TGTGCCAGCAGCCAAGGAACATGGGGGACAGGGGCCACAGATACGCAGTATTTT,CASSQGTWGTGATDTQYF
.,TRBJ1-2,TRBD1,TRBV5-5,TGTGCCAGCAGCTTGCAAAGGACAGGGCGTAACTATGGCTACACCTTC,CASSLQRTGRNYGYTF
.,TRBJ1-4,.,TRBV4-2,TGTGCCAGCAGCCAAGGGACAGCCCCGAGCGCAACTAATGAAAAACTGTTTTTT,CASSQGTAPSATNEKLFF
.,TRBJ2-3,.,TRBV4-3,TGCGCCAGCAGCCAAGATCGGGTCCTGCTCACAGATACGCAGTATTTT,CASSQDRVLLTDTQYF